The following is a T cell receptor (beta chain) sequence with its context. CDR1 and CDR2 from the germline V gene are LGHNT and FRNRAP. The CDR3 sequence is 13 residues long. The trim removed 5 bases at V and 5 bases at J, leaving 5 bases unmatched. This specimen belongs to a study of blood T cell repertoires in COVID-19. Turning to the study itself: Both acute and convalescent COVID-19 samples were obtained from the United States, Italy and Spain. Sources were T cells, B-cell-depleted T cells, or PBMCs; the material itself was cDNA or gDNA.

How the authors handled the data: How many nucleated cells were present was estimated from reference gene primer amplification. The repertoire was sequenced with immunoSEQ multiplex PCR; TCRdb's copy has only in-frame clones and lacks some. D and trimming were read from the DNA, whereas the V and J calls and clone size are those reported in that table. Of 50,000 or so clones listed, around 86% are singletons. The sample was peripheral blood. The rearrangement joins TRBV12-5 to TRBJ1-1; TRBD1 agrees at 7 bases. This receptor was identified in a man aged 50 to 59 with active COVID-19. The CDR3 loop is CASGTIRGTEAFF. The CDR3 region has the DNA TGTGCTAGTGGTACAATCAGGGGGACTGAAGCTTTCTTT.